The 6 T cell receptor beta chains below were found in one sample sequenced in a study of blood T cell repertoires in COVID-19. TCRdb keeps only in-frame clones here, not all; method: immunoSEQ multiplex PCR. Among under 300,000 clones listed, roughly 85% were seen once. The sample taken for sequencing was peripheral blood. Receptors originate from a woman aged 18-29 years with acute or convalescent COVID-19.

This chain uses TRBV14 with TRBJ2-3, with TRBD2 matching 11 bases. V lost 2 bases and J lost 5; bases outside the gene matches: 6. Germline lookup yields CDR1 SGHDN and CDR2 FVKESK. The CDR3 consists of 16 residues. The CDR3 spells CASSQRWLAGGDTQYF. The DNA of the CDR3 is TGTGCCAGCAGCCAACGTTGGCTAGCGGGAGGAGATACGCAGTATTTT.

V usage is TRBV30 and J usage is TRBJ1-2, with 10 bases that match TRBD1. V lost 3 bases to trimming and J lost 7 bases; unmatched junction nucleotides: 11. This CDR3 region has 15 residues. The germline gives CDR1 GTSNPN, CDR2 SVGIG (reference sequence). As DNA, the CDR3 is TGTGCCTGGAGAGACAGGGGGCTGAGTATTGGTGGCTACACCTTC. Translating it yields CAWRDRGLSIGGYTF.

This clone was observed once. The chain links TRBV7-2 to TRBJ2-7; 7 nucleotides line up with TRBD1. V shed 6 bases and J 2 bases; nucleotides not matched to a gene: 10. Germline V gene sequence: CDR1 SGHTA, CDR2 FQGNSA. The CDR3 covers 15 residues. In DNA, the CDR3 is TGTGCCAGCAGGGCATACGGGACAGCCGCCTACGAGCAGTACTTC. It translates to CASRAYGTAAYEQYF.

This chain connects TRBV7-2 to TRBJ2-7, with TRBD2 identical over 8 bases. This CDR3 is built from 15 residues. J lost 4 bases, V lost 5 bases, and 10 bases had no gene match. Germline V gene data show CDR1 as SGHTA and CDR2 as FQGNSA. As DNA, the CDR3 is TGTGCCAGCAGCCGCGCGGGGGGAACGTCATACGAGCAGTACTTC. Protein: CASSRAGGTSYEQYF.

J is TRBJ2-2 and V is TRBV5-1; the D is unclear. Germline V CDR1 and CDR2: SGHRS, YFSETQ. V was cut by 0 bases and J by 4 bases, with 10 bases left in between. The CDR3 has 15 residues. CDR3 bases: TGCGCCAGCAGCTTGGTAGCATCCGGCACCGGGGAGCTGTTTTTT. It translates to CASSLVASGTGELFF.

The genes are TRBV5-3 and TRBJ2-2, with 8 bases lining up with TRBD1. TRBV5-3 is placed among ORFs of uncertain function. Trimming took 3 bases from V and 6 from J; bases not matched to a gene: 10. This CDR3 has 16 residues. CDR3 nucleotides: TGTGCCAGAAGCTATCGACAGGGGTCATGGGCCGGGGAGCTGTTTTTT. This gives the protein CARSYRQGSWAGELFF.